A selection of T cell receptor beta chains follows, all from one sample in a study of cytomegalovirus exposure and HLA in healthy donors. The protocol was immunoSEQ multiplex PCR, while the TCRdb copy is restricted to in-frame clones and leaves out a portion. The repertoire shows more than 100,000 clones; the top ten hold around 1.5%. Sequenced: PBMCs. These receptors came from a woman aged 40-49 years in good health and CMV-seronegative. The CDR3 runs from the conserved cysteine through the conserved F or W. A D gene is named only where the DNA matches it firmly.

>.|TRBJ1-1|TRBV6-1
TGTGCCAGCAGTGAAGTGGCAGACACTGAAGCTTTCTTT
CASSEVADTEAFF
>.|TRBJ2-3|TRBV13
TGTGCCAGCAGCTTATCCCTCATAGGAGGGGGCTACACAGATACGCAGTATTTT
CASSLSLIGGGYTDTQYF
>TRBD2|TRBJ2-3|TRBV7-2
TGTGCCAGCAGCTCGTCTAGCGGGGGATTAGATACGCAGTATTTT
CASSSSSGGLDTQYF
>TRBD1|TRBJ2-1|TRBV11-2
TGTGCCAGCAGCCGGTTCCGGGACAGGGGGGGCAATGAGCAGTTCTTC
CASSRFRDRGGNEQFF
>TRBD1|TRBJ2-7|TRBV28
TGTGCCAGCAGTTTACCAGGGGGCTGGAACGAGCAGTACTTC
CASSLPGGWNEQYF
>.|TRBJ2-3|TRBV6-1
TGTGCCAGCAGTGAAACAGGGAAAACAGATACGCAGTATTTT
CASSETGKTDTQYF
>TRBD2|TRBJ2-7|TRBV2
TGTGCCAGCAGTGGTAGCGGGGGGAACTACGAGCAGTACTTC
CASSGSGGNYEQYF
>.|TRBJ1-1|TRBV5-1
TGCGCCAGCAGCTTTCAGGCGCAGGGAAACACTGAAGCTTTCTTT
CASSFQAQGNTEAFF
>.|TRBJ1-1|TRBV7-6
TGTGCCAGCAGCCAAAGGCCAGGGCAGGGGTTCACTGAAGCTTTCTTT
CASSQRPGQGFTEAFF
>.|TRBJ1-1|TRBV5-1
TGCGCCAGCAGCTCCCAGGGCGGTGTCACTGAAGCTTTCTTT
CASSSQGGVTEAFF
>.|TRBJ2-3|TRBV19
TGTGCCAGTAGTATTGGCCTAGCCGGACTCACAGATACGCAGTATTTT
CASSIGLAGLTDTQYF
>.|TRBJ1-2|TRBV6-4
TGTGCCACCAGACAGAACTATGGCTACACCTTC
CATRQNYGYTF
>.|TRBJ2-2|TRBV5-8
TGTGCCAGCAGCTTGGCCTTCTCAGGGCCCACCGGGGAGCTGTTTTTT
CASSLAFSGPTGELFF
>.|TRBJ1-2|TRBV5-1
TGCGCCAGCAGCTTACAACAGGAGGGAGCTGCCTATGGCTACACCTTC
CASSLQQEGAAYGYTF
>.|TRBJ1-1|TRBV19
TGTGCCAGTTCTCGGCGGGGCACTGAAGCTTTCTTT
CASSRRGTEAFF
>TRBD1|TRBJ1-2|TRBV14
TGTGCCAGCAGCCAAGACGGACAGGTCCCCTATGGCTACACCTTC
CASSQDGQVPYGYTF
>.|TRBJ1-2|TRBV4-1
TGCGCCAGCAGCCAAGAATGGTCAGTCTCTCCCTATGGCTACACCTTC
CASSQEWSVSPYGYTF
>.|TRBJ2-2|TRBV11-3
TGTGCCAGCAGCCCTGGAGGAGACACCGGGGAGCTGTTTTTT
CASSPGGDTGELFF
>TRBD1|TRBJ1-4|TRBV5-1
TGCGCCAGCAGCCCCTGGACAGGGGCTGCAACTAATGAAAAACTGTTTTTT
CASSPWTGAATNEKLFF
>.|TRBJ1-5|TRBV4-2
TGTGCCAGCAGCCAAGATCCCTACAATCAGCCCCAGCATTTT
CASSQDPYNQPQHF
>.|TRBJ1-2|TRBV7-2
TGTGCCAGCAGCCTGGCGAGGGAAAACTATGGCTACACCTTC
CASSLARENYGYTF
>.|TRBJ1-1|TRBV7-9
TGTGCCAGCAGCTTAGGACAGCTGAACACTGAAGCTTTCTTT
CASSLGQLNTEAFF
>.|TRBJ1-1|TRBV27
TGTGCCAGCCGTTCCGGGTCAAAGAACACTGAAGCTTTCTTT
CASRSGSKNTEAFF
>.|TRBJ2-5|TRBV7-2
TGTGCCAGCAGCTTCATCATCCAAGAGACCCAGTACTTC
CASSFIIQETQYF
>TRBD1|TRBJ2-5|TRBV5-4
TGTGCCAGCAGCTTGCGGACAGGGCAAGAGACCCAGTACTTC
CASSLRTGQETQYF
>.|TRBJ2-3|TRBV28
TGTGCCAGCAGTTTACTAGCCGGGGTCGAAAGTGATACGCAGTATTTT
CASSLLAGVESDTQYF
>.|TRBJ2-3|TRBV27
TGTGCCAGCAGTGCCCTCTCAGGGACTAGCACAGATACGCAGTATTTT
CASSALSGTSTDTQYF
>.|TRBJ1-6|TRBV7-2
TGTGCCAGCGGTCCGGGGCAGGGGTCCACCCTCCACTTT
CASGPGQGSTLHF
>.|TRBJ1-1|TRBV4-2
TGTGCCAGCAGCCAAGATCAGGGCGAGTCCACTGAAGCTTTCTTT
CASSQDQGESTEAFF
>TRBD1|TRBJ1-1|TRBV10-3
TGTGCCGCTACGGACAGGGTGAACACTGAAGCTTTCTTT
CAATDRVNTEAFF
>TRBD2|TRBJ2-7|TRBV6-5
TGTGCCAGCAGTTACTCGACTAGCGGGGGGTGGGAGCAGTACTTC
CASSYSTSGGWEQYF
>.|TRBJ1-3|TRBV15
TGTGCCACCAGCAGAGATCGGGGGTCGGCGTACGGAAACACCATATATTTT
CATSRDRGSAYGNTIYF
>.|TRBJ1-5|TRBV5-1
TGCGCCAGCAGCTGGGGGGAGATTAATCAGCCCCAGCATTTT
CASSWGEINQPQHF
>.|TRBJ1-4|TRBV7-7
TGTGCTAGCAGCAGGCAGGGTTCCGAAAAACTGTTTTTT
CASSRQGSEKLFF
>TRBD1|TRBJ1-2|TRBV4-1
TGCGCCAGCAGCCAAGAGTGGGCTGGACAGGGTAACTATGGCTACACCTTC
CASSQEWAGQGNYGYTF
>TRBD1|TRBJ1-1|TRBV6-1
TGTGCCAGCAGTGAGGTCAGGGGGACTGAAGCTTTCTTT
CASSEVRGTEAFF
>TRBD1|TRBJ2-7|TRBV7-7
TGTGCTAGCAGCTTAGGGCAGGGGGAGTCCTACGAGCAGTACTTC
CASSLGQGESYEQYF
>TRBD1|TRBJ2-3|TRBV27
TGTGCCAGCAGCAGACAGGGGGCAGATACGCAGTATTTT
CASSRQGADTQYF
>.|TRBJ1-6|TRBV7-2
TGTGCCAGCAGCCCCCGACAGCTAAGCAATTCACCCCTCCACTTT
CASSPRQLSNSPLHF
>.|TRBJ1-1|TRBV29-1
TGCAGCGTCCATCACACTGAAGCTTTCTTT
CSVHHTEAFF
>.|TRBJ1-2|TRBV28
TGTGCCAGCAGTTTGGGGGGGTACTATGGCTACACCTTC
CASSLGGYYGYTF
>.|TRBJ1-5|TRBV19
TGTGCCAGTAGTATGGGGGGAGGCGATCAGCCCCAGCATTTT
CASSMGGGDQPQHF
>.|TRBJ1-2|TRBV5-1
TGCGCCAGCAGCTACGGGACATCCAACTATGGCTACACCTTC
CASSYGTSNYGYTF
>.|TRBJ1-2|TRBV28
TGTGCCAGCAACCTAGAGCGGAGGACTAACTATGGCTACACCTTC
CASNLERRTNYGYTF
>.|TRBJ1-1|TRBV10-3
TGTGCCATCAAATTGGGGGCGAACACTGAAGCTTTCTTT
CAIKLGANTEAFF
>.|TRBJ1-2|TRBV28
TGTGCCAGCAGCAGGACCAGGGTAGGCTACACCTTC
CASSRTRVGYTF
>.|TRBJ1-2|TRBV6-6
TGTGCCAGCAGTTACTCAACAGGGTCAACCTATGGCTACACCTTC
CASSYSTGSTYGYTF
>.|TRBJ1-1|TRBV6-1
TGTGCCAGCAGTGGCCAACGGAGCACCTCTGAAGCTTTCTTT
CASSGQRSTSEAFF
>.|TRBJ2-3|TRBV28
TGTGCCAGCAGTTTTACAGGGAGCACAGATACGCAGTATTTT
CASSFTGSTDTQYF
>.|TRBJ2-7|TRBV18
TGTGCCAGCTCTCCCGCAGGGTACCACGAGCAGTACTTC
CASSPAGYHEQYF
>.|TRBJ2-4|TRBV5-4
TGTGCCAGCAGCCCGCCTGCAACAAAAAACATTCAGTACTTC
CASSPPATKNIQYF
>TRBD1|TRBJ2-3|TRBV7-9
TGTGCCAGCAGCTTAGAGACAGGGGAGACAGATACGCAGTATTTT
CASSLETGETDTQYF
>TRBD1|TRBJ1-3|TRBV18
TGTGCCAGCTCACCAGAAACAGGGGGAAATGGAAACACCATATATTTT
CASSPETGGNGNTIYF
>.|TRBJ1-2|TRBV20-1
TGCAGTGCTAGTACGGATGGCTACACCTTC
CSASTDGYTF
>.|TRBJ1-2|TRBV6-5
TGTGCCAGCAGTTTCCGCGGTAGAAGTAACTATGGCTACACCTTC
CASSFRGRSNYGYTF
>TRBD2|TRBJ2-1|TRBV12-5
TGTGCTAGTGGCGGAGTAGCGGGCGAGCAGTTCTTC
CASGGVAGEQFF
>.|TRBJ1-2|TRBV19
TGTGCCAGTAGAGTACTTCCCTATGGCTACACCTTC
CASRVLPYGYTF
>TRBD1|TRBJ1-1|TRBV2
TGTGCCAGCAGCGTGGGACAGGGGAGACCTGAAGCTTTCTTT
CASSVGQGRPEAFF
>.|TRBJ2-3|TRBV20-1
TGCAGTGCTAGCTCGGCAGATACGCAGTATTTT
CSASSADTQYF